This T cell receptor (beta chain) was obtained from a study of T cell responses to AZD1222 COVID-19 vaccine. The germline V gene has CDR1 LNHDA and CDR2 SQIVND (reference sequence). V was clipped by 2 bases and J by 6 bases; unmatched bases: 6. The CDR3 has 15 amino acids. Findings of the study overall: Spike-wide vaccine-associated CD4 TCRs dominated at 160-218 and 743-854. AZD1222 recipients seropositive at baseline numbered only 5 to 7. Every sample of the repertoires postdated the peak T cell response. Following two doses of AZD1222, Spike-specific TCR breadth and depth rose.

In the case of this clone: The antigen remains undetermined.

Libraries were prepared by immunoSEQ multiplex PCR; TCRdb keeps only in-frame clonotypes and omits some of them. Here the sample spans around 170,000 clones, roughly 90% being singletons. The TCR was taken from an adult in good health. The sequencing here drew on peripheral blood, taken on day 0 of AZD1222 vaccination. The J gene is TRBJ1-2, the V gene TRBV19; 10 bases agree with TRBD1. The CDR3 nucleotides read TGTGCCAGTAGTATAACCGGGACAGGGGAAAATGGCTACACCTTC. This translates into CASSITGTGENGYTF.